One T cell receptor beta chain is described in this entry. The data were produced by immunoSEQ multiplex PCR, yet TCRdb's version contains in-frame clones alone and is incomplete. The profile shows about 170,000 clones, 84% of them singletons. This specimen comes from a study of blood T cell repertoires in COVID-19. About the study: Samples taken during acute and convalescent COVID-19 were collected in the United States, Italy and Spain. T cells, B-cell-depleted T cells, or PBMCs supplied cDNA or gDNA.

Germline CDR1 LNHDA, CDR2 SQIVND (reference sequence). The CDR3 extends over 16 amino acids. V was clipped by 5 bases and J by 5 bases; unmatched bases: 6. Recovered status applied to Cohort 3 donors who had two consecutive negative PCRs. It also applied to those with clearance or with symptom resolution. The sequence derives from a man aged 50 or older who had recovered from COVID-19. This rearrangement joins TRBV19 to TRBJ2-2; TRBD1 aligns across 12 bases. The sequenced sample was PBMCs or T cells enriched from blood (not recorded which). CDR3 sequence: CASSARDRGRTGELFF. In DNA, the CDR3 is TGTGCCAGTAGTGCCCGGGACAGGGGGCGTACCGGGGAGCTGTTTTTT.